The rows below give T cell receptor beta chains drawn from one sample of a study of Ad26.COV2.S vaccination and SARS-CoV-2 variants. Generated by immunoSEQ multiplex PCR, the TCRdb table keeps only in-frame clones and is missing some. The sample has about 400,000 clones; 92% are singletons. Sequences were derived from peripheral blood, sampled in a trial of Ad26.COV2.S vaccine versus placebo. These TCRs come from a person aged 18-65 years who received the Ad26.COV2.S COVID-19 vaccine or a placebo. Each CDR3 is given with its conserved first and last residue. Fields, in order: D gene, J gene, V gene, clone size, CDR3 DNA, CDR3 protein. The D gene is left open where the match is weak. Size is omitted from some rows. Given values are once, few, many or a class for expanded clones.

D gene: TRBD1; J gene: TRBJ2-1; V gene: TRBV3-1/TRBV3-2; clone size: -; CDR3 DNA: TGTGCCAGCAGCCCGTCTCTCCCGGGACAGGGACGTTGGGCCCGATCCTACAATGAGCAGTTCTTC; CDR3 protein: CASSPSLPGQGRWARSYNEQFF
D gene: -; J gene: TRBJ1-5; V gene: TRBV27; clone size: -; CDR3 DNA: TGTGCCAGCAGTTCAACCAATAGCAATCAGCCCCAGCATTTT; CDR3 protein: CASSSTNSNQPQHF
D gene: TRBD1; J gene: TRBJ2-2; V gene: TRBV5-1; clone size: -; CDR3 DNA: TGCGCCAGCAGCCCGGGGCAGGGGGCTATTGTCGGGGAGCTGTTTTTT; CDR3 protein: CASSPGQGAIVGELFF
D gene: -; J gene: TRBJ1-1; V gene: TRBV5-6; clone size: once; CDR3 DNA: TGTGCCAGCAGCTTGGTAGGGTCCTGGGGGAACACTGAAGCTTTCTTT; CDR3 protein: CASSLVGSWGNTEAFF
D gene: TRBD1; J gene: TRBJ2-3; V gene: TRBV29-1; clone size: -; CDR3 DNA: TGCAGCGTTGAAGGGGCAGGGGGAAACACAGATACGCAGTATTTT; CDR3 protein: CSVEGAGGNTDTQYF
D gene: TRBD1; J gene: TRBJ1-5; V gene: TRBV12-3/TRBV12-4; clone size: -; CDR3 DNA: TGTGCCAGCACCCTGACAGGGAATCAGCCCCAGCATTTT; CDR3 protein: CASTLTGNQPQHF
D gene: TRBD1; J gene: TRBJ1-4; V gene: TRBV10-3; clone size: -; CDR3 DNA: TGTGCCATCAGACCGGACAGGGGCTCTTCTGAAAAACTGTTTTTT; CDR3 protein: CAIRPDRGSSEKLFF
D gene: -; J gene: TRBJ1-1; V gene: TRBV28; clone size: once; CDR3 DNA: TGTGCCAGCAGTGTACAGGGTTTTTCCACCACTGAAGCTTTCTTT; CDR3 protein: CASSVQGFSTTEAFF
D gene: -; J gene: TRBJ2-7; V gene: TRBV7-2; clone size: -; CDR3 DNA: TGTGCCAGCAGCGGCCGGGACACCAGCTCCTACGAGCAGTACTTC; CDR3 protein: CASSGRDTSSYEQYF
D gene: -; J gene: TRBJ2-2; V gene: TRBV12-3/TRBV12-4; clone size: -; CDR3 DNA: TGTGCCAGCAGGGGGGCCGGGGAGCTGTTTTTT; CDR3 protein: CASRGAGELFF
D gene: -; J gene: TRBJ1-1; V gene: TRBV6-2/TRBV6-3; clone size: -; CDR3 DNA: TGTGCCAGCAGTGATCAGGGTACAGCTGAAGCTTTCTTT; CDR3 protein: CASSDQGTAEAFF
D gene: -; J gene: TRBJ2-1; V gene: TRBV30; clone size: -; CDR3 DNA: TGTGCCTGGAGTTCTCCTGCGAGTTACAATGAGCAGTTCTTC; CDR3 protein: CAWSSPASYNEQFF
D gene: -; J gene: TRBJ2-1; V gene: TRBV7-2; clone size: -; CDR3 DNA: TGTGCCAGCAGCCTTGAGGACTCCTACAATGAGCAGTTCTTC; CDR3 protein: CASSLEDSYNEQFF
D gene: -; J gene: TRBJ1-4; V gene: TRBV6-5; clone size: -; CDR3 DNA: TGTGCCAGCAGTTACTCAGGATCGGGTGAAAAACTGTTTTTT; CDR3 protein: CASSYSGSGEKLFF
D gene: -; J gene: TRBJ2-7; V gene: TRBV7-8; clone size: few; CDR3 DNA: TGTGCCAGCAGCTTTGTCCGGGACATAGCCTACGAGCAGTACTTC; CDR3 protein: CASSFVRDIAYEQYF
D gene: -; J gene: TRBJ2-1; V gene: TRBV6-2/TRBV6-3; clone size: -; CDR3 DNA: TGTGCCAGCAGTTACTCAAGATACAATGAGCAGTTCTTC; CDR3 protein: CASSYSRYNEQFF
D gene: -; J gene: TRBJ2-5; V gene: TRBV28; clone size: -; CDR3 DNA: TGTGCCAGCAGTTCCTACAGGGTGAGTCTCGTCCGAGAGACCCAGTACTTC; CDR3 protein: CASSSYRVSLVRETQYF
D gene: TRBD1; J gene: TRBJ1-2; V gene: TRBV6-5; clone size: -; CDR3 DNA: TGTGCCAGCAGTTCCGACAGGGGGCAAGGCTACACCTTC; CDR3 protein: CASSSDRGQGYTF
D gene: -; J gene: TRBJ2-5; V gene: TRBV29-1; clone size: -; CDR3 DNA: TGCAGCGTTGAAGGGACGACGCGGACGTTCAGAGCAGAGACCCAGTACTTC; CDR3 protein: CSVEGTTRTFRAETQYF
D gene: -; J gene: TRBJ2-1; V gene: TRBV11-3; clone size: -; CDR3 DNA: TGTGCCAGCAGCTTAAGGGGGGCTGGGGCATACAATGAGCAGTTCTTC; CDR3 protein: CASSLRGAGAYNEQFF
D gene: TRBD2; J gene: TRBJ2-3; V gene: TRBV6-5; clone size: -; CDR3 DNA: TGTGCCAGCAGCCTGACTAGCGGGGTTGATACGCAGTATTTT; CDR3 protein: CASSLTSGVDTQYF
D gene: TRBD1; J gene: TRBJ2-5; V gene: TRBV12-5; clone size: -; CDR3 DNA: TGTGCTAGTGGTTTAGCCGGGACAGACGGGACCCAGTACTTC; CDR3 protein: CASGLAGTDGTQYF
D gene: -; J gene: TRBJ2-5; V gene: TRBV28; clone size: once; CDR3 DNA: TGTGCCAGCAGTCGAGTGGAGACCCAGTACTTC; CDR3 protein: CASSRVETQYF
D gene: -; J gene: TRBJ1-5; V gene: TRBV2; clone size: -; CDR3 DNA: TGTGCCAGCACGGGCCGGGGAAGGCAGCCCCAGCATTTT; CDR3 protein: CASTGRGRQPQHF
D gene: -; J gene: TRBJ2-1; V gene: TRBV7-9; clone size: -; CDR3 DNA: TGTGCCAGCAGCTACTCCAGAGGGGGAAATGAGCAGTTCTTC; CDR3 protein: CASSYSRGGNEQFF
D gene: -; J gene: TRBJ1-4; V gene: TRBV5-6; clone size: once; CDR3 DNA: TGTGCCAGCAGCTTCTACAGGGCCCCTAATGAAAAACTGTTTTTT; CDR3 protein: CASSFYRAPNEKLFF
D gene: TRBD1; J gene: TRBJ2-1; V gene: TRBV7-2; clone size: -; CDR3 DNA: TGTGCCAGCAGCTTCGACAGGGGGTATTACAATGAGCAGTTCTTC; CDR3 protein: CASSFDRGYYNEQFF
D gene: -; J gene: TRBJ2-3; V gene: TRBV27; clone size: -; CDR3 DNA: TGTGCCAGCAGTCAACTCCGGGACTCCACCTACACAGATACGCAGTATTTT; CDR3 protein: CASSQLRDSTYTDTQYF
D gene: TRBD1; J gene: TRBJ1-1; V gene: TRBV2; clone size: -; CDR3 DNA: TGTGCCAGCAGTAGACAGGGGATATTCACTGAAGCTTTCTTT; CDR3 protein: CASSRQGIFTEAFF